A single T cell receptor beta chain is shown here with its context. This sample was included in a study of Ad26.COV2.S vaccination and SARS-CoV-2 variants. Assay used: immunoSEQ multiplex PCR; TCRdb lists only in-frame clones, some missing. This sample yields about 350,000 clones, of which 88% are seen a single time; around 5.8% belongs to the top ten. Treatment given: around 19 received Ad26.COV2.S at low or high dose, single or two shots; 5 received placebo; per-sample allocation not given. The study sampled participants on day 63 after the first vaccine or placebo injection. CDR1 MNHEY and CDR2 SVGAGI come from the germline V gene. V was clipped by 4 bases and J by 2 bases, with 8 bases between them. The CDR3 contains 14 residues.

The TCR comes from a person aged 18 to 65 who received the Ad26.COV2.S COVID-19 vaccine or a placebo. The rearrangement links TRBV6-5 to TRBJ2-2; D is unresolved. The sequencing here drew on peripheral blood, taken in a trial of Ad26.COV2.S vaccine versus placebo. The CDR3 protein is CASSFRRNTGELFF. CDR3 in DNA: TGTGCCAGCAGTTTTCGGAGAAACACCGGGGAGCTGTTTTTT.